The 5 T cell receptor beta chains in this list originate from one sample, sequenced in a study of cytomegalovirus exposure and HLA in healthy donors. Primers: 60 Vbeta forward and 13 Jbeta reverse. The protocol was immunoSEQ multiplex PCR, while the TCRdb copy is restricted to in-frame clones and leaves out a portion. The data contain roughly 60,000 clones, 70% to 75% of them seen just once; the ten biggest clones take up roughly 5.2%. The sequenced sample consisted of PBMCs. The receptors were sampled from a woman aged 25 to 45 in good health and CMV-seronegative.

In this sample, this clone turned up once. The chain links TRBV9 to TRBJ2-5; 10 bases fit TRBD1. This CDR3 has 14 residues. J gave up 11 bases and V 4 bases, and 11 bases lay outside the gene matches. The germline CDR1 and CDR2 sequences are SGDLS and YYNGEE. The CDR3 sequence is CASSPETGGREQYF. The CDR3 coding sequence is TGTGCCAGCAGCCCGGAGACAGGGGGCAGGGAGCAGTACTTC.

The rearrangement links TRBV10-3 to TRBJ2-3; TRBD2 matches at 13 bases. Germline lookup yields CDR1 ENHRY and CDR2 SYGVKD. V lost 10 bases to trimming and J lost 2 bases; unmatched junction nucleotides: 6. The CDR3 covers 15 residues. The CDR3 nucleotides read TGTGCCACCGGACTAGCGGGGGATTACACAGATACGCAGTATTTT. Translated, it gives CATGLAGDYTDTQYF.

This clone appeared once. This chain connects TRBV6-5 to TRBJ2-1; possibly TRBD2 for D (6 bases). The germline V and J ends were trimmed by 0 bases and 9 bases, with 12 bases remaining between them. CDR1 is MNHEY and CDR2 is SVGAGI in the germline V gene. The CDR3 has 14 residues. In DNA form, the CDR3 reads TGTGCCAGCAGTTACTCGGCGGGACTTCCTGAGCAGTTCTTC. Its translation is CASSYSAGLPEQFF.

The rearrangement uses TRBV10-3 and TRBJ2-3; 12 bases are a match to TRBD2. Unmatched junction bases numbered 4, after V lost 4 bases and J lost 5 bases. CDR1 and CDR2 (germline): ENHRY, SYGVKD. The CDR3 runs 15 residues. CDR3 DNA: TGTGCCATCAGTGCCCTAGCGGGAGGGCTAGATACGCAGTATTTT. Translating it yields CAISALAGGLDTQYF.

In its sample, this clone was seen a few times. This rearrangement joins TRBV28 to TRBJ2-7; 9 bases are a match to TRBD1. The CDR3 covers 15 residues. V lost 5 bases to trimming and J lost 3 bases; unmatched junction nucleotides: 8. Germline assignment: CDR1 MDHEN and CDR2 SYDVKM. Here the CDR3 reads CASSHAGQGLYEQYF. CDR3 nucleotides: TGTGCCAGCAGTCATGCGGGACAGGGTCTCTACGAGCAGTACTTC.